The 25 T cell receptor beta chains listed next were all sequenced from one sample in a study of blood T cell repertoires in COVID-19. Libraries were prepared by immunoSEQ multiplex PCR; TCRdb keeps only in-frame clonotypes and omits some of them. There are more than 200,000 clones in the sample; approximately 86% occur only once, and almost 2% lies in the top ten. Sequencing was done on a sample of peripheral blood. These TCRs come from a man aged 25 to 40 with active or convalescent COVID-19.

This clone turned up a few times. The chain has TRBV13 and TRBJ1-1; no definite D call. The CDR3 loop spans 13 amino acids. The germline gives CDR1 PRHDT, CDR2 FYEKMQ (reference sequence). The V gene lost 3 bases and the J gene lost 1 base, with 6 bases spanning the gap. The DNA of the CDR3 is TGTGCCAGCAGCTTCGGGTGGAACACTGAAGCTTTCTTT. It is translated as CASSFGWNTEAFF.

This chain links TRBV28 with TRBJ1-3; unclear D gene. Germline values: CDR1 MDHEN, CDR2 SYDVKM. Trimming shortened V by 7 bases and J by 4 bases, and 14 bases separated the two germline ends. The CDR3 length is 14 residues. CDR3 sequence: CASNSPYSGNTIYF. The CDR3 nucleotides are TGTGCCAGCAATTCCCCCTATTCGGGAAACACCATATATTTT.

The rearrangement joins TRBV11-2 to TRBJ2-7, with D possibly matching TRBD2 (6 bases). Looked up from germline, CDR1 is SGHAT and CDR2 is FQNNGV. The CDR3 consists of 17 residues. The V end lost 3 bases, the J end lost 3 bases, and 21 bases lay between the germline ends. The CDR3 protein is CASSFGASGDSNYEQYF. DNA of the CDR3: TGTGCCAGCAGCTTTGGGGCTTCGGGAGATTCCAACTACGAGCAGTACTTC.

The rearrangement uses TRBV6-5 and TRBJ2-7, with D tentatively TRBD1 (6 bases). Trimming took 2 bases from V and 6 from J, leaving 11 bases between them. The CDR3 totals 13 residues. Germline V gene lookup returns CDR1 MNHEY and CDR2 SVGAGI. This chain's CDR3 is CASSYRGSFEQYF. The CDR3 nucleotides are TGTGCCAGCAGTTACAGGGGGTCTTTCGAGCAGTACTTC.

This clone has just a few counts. The rearrangement joins TRBV30 to TRBJ1-3; 7 nucleotides agree with TRBD1. CDR1 GTSNPN and CDR2 SVGIG come from the germline V gene (reference sequence). The CDR3 consists of 13 residues. J was trimmed by 2 bases and V by 5 bases; bases with no gene match: 3. This CDR3 reads CAWDGTAGNTIYF. CDR3 coding DNA: TGTGCCTGGGACGGGACAGCTGGAAACACCATATATTTT.

The V call is TRBV18, the J call TRBJ2-5; TRBD2 matches 8 bases. The CDR3 length is 14 residues. The germline CDR1 and CDR2 sequences are KGHSH and LQKENI. V dropped 4 bases and J dropped 5; count of bases not matched to a gene: 6. As DNA, the CDR3 is TGTGCCAGCTCACGAAGCGGGGGAGGGGAGACCCAGTACTTC. This encodes CASSRSGGGETQYF.

The rearrangement links TRBV14 to TRBJ1-4; 10 bases align to TRBD1. The CDR3 loop spans 16 amino acids. Germline values: CDR1 SGHDN, CDR2 FVKESK. The junction had 10 bases not matched to a gene; V was cut back by 4 bases and J by 8 bases. The DNA for the CDR3 is TGTGCCAGCAGCCGGGACAGGGGTCTAGTGTGGGAAAAACTGTTTTTT. It codes for CASSRDRGLVWEKLFF.

This clone appeared a single time. V gene TRBV13 combines with J gene TRBJ1-3, with D unclear. Looked up from germline, CDR1 is PRHDT and CDR2 is FYEKMQ (reference sequence). V lost 6 bases and J lost 3, with 6 bases in between. The CDR3 totals 12 residues. CDR3 sequence reads: CASSYSGNTIYF. The CDR3 DNA is TGTGCCAGCAGTTACAGTGGAAACACCATATATTTT.

This clone was counted between two and nine times. This chain links TRBV14 with TRBJ1-1, with 8 bases identical to TRBD1. The V segment lost 5 bases and the J segment 6 bases; nucleotides outside the gene matches: 5. In germline, CDR1 is SGHDN, CDR2 FVKESK. This CDR3 is 13 amino acids long. Here the CDR3 reads CASSGQGWAEAFF. In DNA form, the CDR3 reads TGTGCCAGCAGCGGACAGGGTTGGGCTGAAGCTTTCTTT.

The rearrangement joins TRBV7-2 to TRBJ2-1, with TRBD2 matching over 15 bases. The trim removed 2 bases at V and 7 bases at J, leaving 9 bases unmatched. Germline V gives CDR1 SGHTA, CDR2 FQGNSA. The CDR3 is 18 amino acids. The CDR3 DNA follows: TGTGCCAGCAGCTTATCGTCGGGACTAGCGGGGGGAGGGAATGAGCAGTTCTTC. Its translation: CASSLSSGLAGGGNEQFF. Full variable domain (remainder filled in from reference TRBV7-2 and TRBJ2-1): GAGVSQSPSNKVTEKGKDVELRCDPISGHTALYWYRQSLGQGLEFLIYFQGNSAPDKSGLPSDRFSAERTGGSVSTLTIQRTQQEDSAVYLCASSLSSGLAGGGNEQFFGPGTRLTVL.

This clone was detected only a few times. V and J are TRBV29-1 and TRBJ1-1; no firm D call. CDR3 length: 13 amino acids. Germline CDR1 SQVTM, CDR2 ANQGSEA. Trimming left V 5 bases short and J 1 base short, with 11 bases between. CDR3 region: CSVTSGRNTEAFF. For the CDR3, the DNA is TGCAGCGTTACATCCGGGAGGAACACTGAAGCTTTCTTT.

The rearrangement uses TRBV7-8 and TRBJ2-1; D is ambiguous. V was trimmed by 7 bases and J by 8 bases, leaving 9 bases between them. CDR1 and CDR2 from the germline V gene are SGHVS and FQNEAQ. The CDR3 loop spans 11 amino acids. The CDR3 DNA is TGTGCCAGCACCCCGCGCGATGAGCAGTTCTTC. Residues: CASTPRDEQFF. The full variable domain, its missing parts supplied by reference TRBV7-8 and TRBJ2-1, is GAGVSQSPRYKVAKRGQDVALRCDPISGHVSLFWYQQALGQGPEFLTYFQNEAQLDKSGLPSDRFFAERPEGSVSTLKIQRTQQEDSAVYLCASTPRDEQFFGPGTRLTVL.

The CDR3, as DNA: TGTGCCAGCAGTGAAGAGCGGGCCGCCGGTTCACCCCTCCACTTT. Translated, it gives CASSEERAAGSPLHF. The rearrangement joins TRBV2 to TRBJ1-6; D is unresolved. Germline CDR1 and CDR2: SNHLY and FYNNEI. The CDR3 is 15 residues long. V lost 1 base and J lost 9, with 13 bases in between.

This sequence joins TRBV29-1 and TRBJ1-5, with D unclear. Looked up from germline, CDR1 is SQVTM and CDR2 is ANQGSEA. This CDR3 has 12 amino acids. V dropped 6 bases and J dropped 4 bases, with 10 bases sitting between them. CDR3 amino acids: CSVSDGNQPQHF. The CDR3 nucleotides read TGCAGCGTCTCCGACGGGAATCAGCCCCAGCATTTT.

J is TRBJ2-7 and V is TRBV12-5, with TRBD1 identical over 8 bases. V dropped 5 bases and J dropped 5; count of bases not matched to a gene: 14. This CDR3 is built from 16 residues. Germline V lookup: CDR1 LGHNT, CDR2 FRNRAP. CDR3: CASGPIGQGGSDEQYF. CDR3 nucleotides: TGTGCTAGTGGTCCTATCGGACAGGGAGGTTCCGACGAGCAGTACTTC.

V gene TRBV5-1 combines with J gene TRBJ2-7; D ambiguous. V lost 0 bases and J lost 2, with 12 bases in between. The CDR3 has 15 residues. The germline V gene encodes CDR1 SGHRS and CDR2 YFSETQ. CDR3 sequence: CASSLEIDKAYEQYF. CDR3 nucleotide sequence: TGCGCCAGCAGCTTGGAAATCGACAAAGCCTACGAGCAGTACTTC.

This clone was seen only once. The V and J genes are TRBV7-2 and TRBJ2-5; D unresolved. This CDR3 comprises 12 residues. Looked up from germline, CDR1 is SGHTA and CDR2 is FQGNSA. Trimming removed 5 bases from V and 1 base from J, with 5 bases in between. The DNA of the CDR3 is TGTGCCAGCAGCACTTTCCAAGAGACCCAGTACTTC. This gives the protein CASSTFQETQYF. The variable domain in full, with the rest retrieved from reference TRBV7-2 and TRBJ2-5, is GAGVSQSPSNKVTEKGKDVELRCDPISGHTALYWYRQSLGQGLEFLIYFQGNSAPDKSGLPSDRFSAERTGGSVSTLTIQRTQQEDSAVYLCASSTFQETQYFGPGTRLLVL.

The chain is built from TRBV4-2 and TRBJ2-2, with 14 bases identical to TRBD2. Germline loops: CDR1 LGHNA, CDR2 YNFKEQ. CDR3 length equals 19 residues. V lost 3 bases to trimming and J lost 2 bases; unmatched junction nucleotides: 8. The CDR3 protein is CASSQLPGLAGANTGELFF. The CDR3 DNA reads TGTGCCAGCAGCCAGTTACCGGGACTAGCGGGGGCAAACACCGGGGAGCTGTTTTTT.

The V call is TRBV4-2, the J call TRBJ2-2, with a possible D match to TRBD2 (5 bases). From germline, CDR1 is LGHNA and CDR2 YNFKEQ. This CDR3 contains 17 residues. V lost 0 bases and J lost 2, with 13 bases in between. The CDR3, as DNA: TGTGCCAGCAGCCAAGATCAAGCGGCGGCAAACACCGGGGAGCTGTTTTTT. It yields the protein CASSQDQAAANTGELFF.

This rearrangement joins TRBV6-6 to TRBJ1-2; D perhaps matches TRBD1 (6 bases). The CDR3 extends over 16 amino acids. Germline loops: CDR1 MNHNY, CDR2 SVGAGI (reference sequence). The germline V and J ends were trimmed by 0 bases and 6 bases, with 17 bases remaining between them. CDR3 in amino acids: CASSYSLQGTLDGYTF. The DNA of the CDR3 is TGTGCCAGCAGTTACTCTCTACAGGGAACCCTTGATGGCTACACCTTC.

The chain employs TRBV30 and TRBJ2-1; 8 bases align to TRBD2. V lost 3 bases, J lost 9 bases, and 10 bases stayed unmatched. The CDR3 loop spans 14 amino acids. Per the germline V gene, CDR1 is GTSNPN and CDR2 is SVGIG (reference sequence). DNA for the CDR3: TGTGCCTGGAGGCGGGAGGCGGGCGGGGGTGAGCAGTTCTTC. Translating it yields CAWRREAGGGEQFF.

This sequence joins TRBV3-1 (or the pseudogene TRBV3-2) and TRBJ2-3; D unclear. Trimming removed 5 bases from V and 6 bases from J, with 12 bases in between. CDR3 length: 13 amino acids. Germline values: CDR1 LGHDT, CDR2 YNNKEL (reference sequence). The CDR3 bases are TGTGCCAGCAGCTCGCTAATACAGGATACGCAGTATTTT. It yields the protein CASSSLIQDTQYF.

The chain employs TRBV6-6 and TRBJ1-5; a possible D gene is TRBD1 (6 bases). V dropped 2 bases and J dropped 9 bases, with 14 bases sitting between them. The CDR3 contains 14 residues. Germline V gene data show CDR1 as MNHNY and CDR2 as SVGAGI (reference sequence). The CDR3 nucleotides are TGTGCCAGCAGTTACGATCACAGGGTAGCGCCCCAGCATTTT. As protein: CASSYDHRVAPQHF.

This sequence joins TRBV5-6 and TRBJ1-6, with 7 bases that match TRBD1. The CDR3 has 16 amino acids. Trimming removed 4 bases from V and 9 bases from J; junction bases left unmatched: 13. Germline V gene sequence: CDR1 SGHDT, CDR2 YYEEEE. CDR3 sequence: CASSLGTVVRRSPLHF. The CDR3 DNA follows: TGTGCCAGCAGCCTTGGGACAGTAGTACGTCGTTCACCCCTCCACTTT.

This rearrangement joins TRBV29-1 to TRBJ1-2; 7 bases line up with TRBD1. This CDR3 is 14 amino acids long. V lost 1 base to trimming and J lost 3 bases; unmatched junction nucleotides: 5. CDR1 SQVTM and CDR2 ANQGSEA come from the germline V gene. Here the CDR3 reads CSVEGRGTHYGYTF. The CDR3 DNA reads TGCAGCGTTGAAGGCAGGGGGACACACTATGGCTACACCTTC.